The clone carrying this TCR beta chain appeared a few times. Its target is not known. The unexposed donors gave CD4+ T cells in about 2011-2018, prior to COVID-19. The record originates from a study of CD4 T cells in relation to SARS-CoV-2 and coronaviruses. General study results and limits: Roughly 69% of donors had memory CD4+ clonotypes crossrecognizing SARS-CoV-2 and common cold coronavirus spike.

Produced via immunoSEQ multiplex PCR; TCRdb's table is partial and in-frame only. The sample has around 65,000 clones; about 89% are singletons. Specimen: memory CD4+ T cells from PBMCs. This TCR derives from a human donor in good health.

The CDR3 here is CASSTGGPTQPQHF. DNA for the CDR3: TGTGCCAGCAGCACAGGGGGGCCAACTCAGCCCCAGCATTTT. J is TRBJ1-5 and V is TRBV2; TRBD1 agrees at 8 bases. CDR3 size: 14 residues. Trimming cost V 6 bases and J 6 bases; bases outside gene matches: 7. Germline-derived CDR1 and CDR2 are SNHLY and FYNNEI.